These T cell receptor beta chains were read from a single sample in a study of cytomegalovirus exposure and HLA in healthy donors. Sequenced by immunoSEQ multiplex PCR; TCRdb stores in-frame clones only, minus some. This table lists tens of thousands of clones. The sequenced sample consisted of PBMCs. The source is a man between 40 and 49 years old in good health and CMV-seronegative. CDR3s include the opening cysteine and the closing phenylalanine or tryptophan.

j_call cdr3_length v_call cdr3_aa
TRBJ2-2 19 TRBV28 CASSPISLRVDANTGELFF
TRBJ2-5 11 TRBV5-6 CASSWGGTQYF
TRBJ1-5 15 TRBV5-1 CASSLSGVGNQPQHF
TRBJ1-1 14 TRBV28 CASSPDRLNTEAFF
TRBJ2-3 15 TRBV7-9 CASSSDRAPTDTQYF
TRBJ2-1 16 TRBV6-1 CASSGQPGQGTHEQFF
TRBJ1-5 15 TRBV6-5 CASSYSGQGRQPQHF
TRBJ2-5 15 TRBV6-5 CASRSGTSIQETQYF
TRBJ1-5 16 TRBV4-1 CASSLSSTGSNQPQHF
TRBJ2-7 11 TRBV20-1 CSAAGGDEQYF
TRBJ2-1 15 TRBV4-1 CASSQHRDSYNEQFF
TRBJ2-5 14 TRBV6-6 CASRPGLDQETQYF
TRBJ2-3 13 TRBV12-5 CASGLAAGNTQYF
TRBJ2-5 16 TRBV6-5 CASSYWQTSGAETQYF
TRBJ1-1 14 TRBV28 CASSLGTVNTEAFF
TRBJ2-3 15 TRBV13 CASSPTSGSTDTQYF
TRBJ1-2 15 TRBV6-5 CASSYSAQVAYGYTF
TRBJ2-1 15 TRBV19 CASSIATSGRVEQFF
TRBJ1-1 17 TRBV11-2 CASSPGEWGGRRTEAFF
TRBJ2-7 17 TRBV9 CASSASQTGSGAYEQYF
TRBJ2-7 15 TRBV5-1 CASSRLDRGGDEQYF
TRBJ1-1 11 TRBV20-1 CSASSQTEDFF
TRBJ1-1 16 TRBV9 CASSAGLGGSGTEAFF
TRBJ1-2 15 TRBV28 CASSSGGWRIVGYTF
TRBJ1-4 16 TRBV5-8 CASSLGGQGTNEKLFF
TRBJ2-1 10 TRBV20-1 CSIREDEQFF
TRBJ1-1 12 TRBV7-9 CASVGGGPEAFF
TRBJ2-4 12 TRBV30 CAWDRGSNIQYF
TRBJ1-1 14 TRBV7-2 CASSLGRTAIEAFF
TRBJ1-5 17 TRBV4-1 CASSPETRERPDQPQHF
TRBJ1-2 14 TRBV30 CATEGQGEHYGYTF
TRBJ2-3 15 TRBV28 CASSPGGPSTDTQYF
TRBJ1-3 16 TRBV9 CASSVGRGLTGNTIYF
TRBJ2-7 14 TRBV19 CASSISGSSYEQYF
TRBJ2-7 17 TRBV7-3 CASSFLAGGPPDHEQYF
TRBJ1-1 15 TRBV6-5 CASSYSTARVDEDFF